The 15 T cell receptor beta chains presented below share a single source sample, sequenced in a study of T-cell reconstitution after alpha-beta-depleted transplantation in children. This sample's TCRbeta library carried unique molecular identifier barcodes. TCRdb analysed the PCR reads with MiXCR anew, one entry per CDR3 protein. The table shows about 610,000 distinct CDR3 sequences, with over 9.5% occurring only once. Sequenced here: PBMCs from the stem cell graft donor, sampled from the stem cell graft. The receptor set was obtained from a human donor who donated a stem cell graft to a child with acute myeloid leukemia.

This clonotype was recorded a few times. The CDR3 DNA sequence: TGTGCCAGCGCTTGGAGGGGAGGTGGCGGGGAGCTGTTTTTT. It translates to CASAWRGGGGELFF. The J gene is TRBJ2-2, the V gene TRBV12-3 or TRBV12-4; D possibly corresponds to TRBD2 (6 bases). CDR3 length: 14 residues. V lost 8 bases and J lost 7, with 17 bases in between.

This clonotype occurred a few times. The chain combines TRBV4-2 with TRBJ2-3, with D unclear. The CDR3 runs 14 residues. V was trimmed by 0 bases and J by 0 bases, leaving 4 bases between them. The germline V gene encodes CDR1 LGHNA and CDR2 YNFKEQ. CDR3 sequence: CASSQDVSTDTQYF. CDR3 nucleotide sequence: TGTGCCAGCAGCCAAGATGTCAGCACAGATACGCAGTATTTT.

The chain uses TRBV7-2 and TRBJ2-5; D perhaps matches TRBD2 (6 bases). Trimming shortened V by 3 bases and J by 1 base, and 12 bases separated the two germline ends. Germline V CDR1 and CDR2: SGHTA, FQGNSA. The CDR3 is 15 amino acids. The CDR3 sequence: CASSFPGGSQETQYF. DNA for the CDR3: TGTGCCAGCAGCTTCCCCGGGGGATCCCAAGAGACCCAGTACTTC. Based on the CDR3 plus reference TRBV7-2 and TRBJ2-5, the full variable domain is GAGVSQSPSNKVTEKGKDVELRCDPISGHTALYWYRQSLGQGLEFLIYFQGNSAPDKSGLPSDRFSAERTGGSVSTLTIQRTQQEDSAVYLCASSFPGGSQETQYFGPGTRLLVL.

This clonotype occurred many times. The genes are TRBV24-1 and TRBJ2-1; the D is unclear. V was clipped by 4 bases and J by 0 bases, with 15 bases between them. The CDR3 runs to 17 residues. The V gene's germline CDR1 is KGHDR and CDR2 SFDVKD. CDR3 DNA: TGTGCCACCAGTGAGGACCGGGCGACGAGCTCCTACAATGAGCAGTTCTTC. Amino acids: CATSEDRATSSYNEQFF.

This chain links TRBV5-1 with TRBJ2-2; 7 bases fit TRBD2. The V gene end was trimmed by 9 bases and the J gene end by 1 base; junction bases not matched to a gene: 6. Germline V lookup: CDR1 SGHRS, CDR2 YFSETQ. This CDR3 region has 14 residues. CDR3 loop: CATRPSGNTGELFF. DNA of the CDR3: TGCGCCACACGGCCTAGCGGGAACACCGGGGAGCTGTTTTTT.

The genes are TRBV4-2 and TRBJ2-4; TRBD2 matches at 7 bases. After removal of 2 bases from V and 3 bases from J, the junction contained 7 bases not matched to a gene. The germline CDR1 and CDR2 sequences are LGHNA and YNFKEQ. This CDR3 has 16 residues. The CDR3, as DNA: TGTGCCAGCAGCCAAATGGGGAGGGGAAACAAAAACATTCAGTACTTC. It specifies CASSQMGRGNKNIQYF.

This clonotype was observed a few times. The V gene is TRBV7-2, the J gene TRBJ1-3, with D perhaps matching TRBD1 (5 bases). V shed 8 bases and J shed 9 bases, with 17 bases lying between them. Germline-derived CDR1 and CDR2 are SGHTA and FQGNSA. The CDR3 contains 13 residues. The DNA for the CDR3 is TGTGCCAGCGCCCCGGGGGGTCGAGGCACCATATATTTT. Encoded protein: CASAPGGRGTIYF.

The J gene is TRBJ2-1, the V gene TRBV24-1; no clear D. The V end lost 4 bases, the J end lost 6 bases, and 18 bases lay between the germline ends. Germline V gene lookup returns CDR1 KGHDR and CDR2 SFDVKD. The CDR3 has 16 amino acids. CDR3 DNA sequence: TGTGCCACCAGTGACTCTCTTCGACTTGGTGGCAATGAGCAGTTCTTC. It specifies CATSDSLRLGGNEQFF.

V gene TRBV28 combines with J gene TRBJ1-6; D unclear. V was cut by 5 bases and J by 0 bases, with 17 bases left in between. Looked up from germline, CDR1 is MDHEN and CDR2 is SYDVKM. This CDR3 has 18 residues. The chain's CDR3 is CASSHRFRRGSYNSPLHF. In DNA form, the CDR3 reads TGTGCCAGCAGTCATCGGTTCAGGAGAGGCTCCTATAATTCACCCCTCCACTTT.

The chain joins TRBV12-3 or TRBV12-4 to TRBJ2-2; 8 bases align to TRBD2. V lost 6 bases to trimming and J lost 2 bases; unmatched junction nucleotides: 8. This CDR3 region has 16 residues. The CDR3 spells CASSRGVAGNTGELFF. The CDR3, as DNA: TGTGCCAGCAGCCGCGGGGTAGCGGGAAACACCGGGGAGCTGTTTTTT.

This clonotype has ten or more counts. The rearrangement uses TRBV20-1 and TRBJ1-1, with TRBD1 matching over 7 bases. Per germline, CDR1 DFQATT and CDR2 SNEGSKA (reference sequence). The ends lost 8 bases at V and 7 bases at J; junction bases unmatched: 7. CDR3 size: 11 residues. The CDR3 here is CSFDRANEAFF. In nucleotides, the CDR3 is TGCAGTTTCGACAGGGCCAATGAAGCTTTCTTT.

A few counts support this clonotype. The V gene is TRBV15, the J gene TRBJ2-7; 11 bases match TRBD1. V was pared by 1 base and J by 8 bases, with 4 bases of the junction left unmatched. This CDR3 is built from 14 residues. The germline CDR1 and CDR2 sequences are LNHNV and YYDKDF (reference sequence). CDR3 in amino acids: CATSRAGQGAKQYF. CDR3 bases: TGTGCCACCAGCAGAGCCGGACAGGGGGCTAAGCAGTACTTC.

J is TRBJ2-1 and V is TRBV18, with 9 bases matching TRBD2. In germline, CDR1 is KGHSH, CDR2 LQKENI. Trimming removed 3 bases from V and 0 bases from J; junction bases left unmatched: 6. The CDR3 is made up of 17 amino acids. CDR3 residues: CASSPLRLAASYNEQFF. CDR3 bases: TGTGCCAGCTCACCCCTCCGACTAGCGGCCTCCTACAATGAGCAGTTCTTC.

This rearrangement joins TRBV29-1 to TRBJ2-3, with D possibly TRBD2 on 6 matching bases. This CDR3 region has 13 residues. Trimming cost V 3 bases and J 6 bases, with 13 bases left between them. Germline CDR1 SQVTM, CDR2 ANQGSEA. CDR3 region: CSVDAGTLDTQYF. In DNA, the CDR3 is TGCAGCGTTGATGCGGGAACCTTGGATACGCAGTATTTT.

This clonotype was observed a handful of times. The genes are TRBV6-2 or TRBV6-3 and TRBJ2-1; 8 bases fit TRBD2. This CDR3 comprises 14 residues. Germline V CDR1 and CDR2: MNHEY, SVGEGT. The J segment lost 9 bases and the V segment lost 7 bases, leaving 11 bases of the junction unmatched. CDR3 sequence (DNA): TGTGCCAGCATTGTCAGCGGGAGTACGGGTGAGCAGTTCTTC. It yields the protein CASIVSGSTGEQFF.